This T cell receptor beta chain was profiled in a study of human T cells and chemical hapten exposure. Study-wide context: A mostly female patient group had alopecia areata, totalis or universalis.

The length of the CDR3 is 12 residues. CDR1 and CDR2 from the germline V gene are SEHNR and FQNEAQ (reference sequence). Trimming took 5 bases from V and 5 from J; bases not matched to a gene: 1. Study observations and caveats: Expanded TCRs formed significantly more large CDR3 similarity clusters than controls.

The time point was: patch test 1, 2 weeks after DPC sensitization. The treatment denotes: therapeutic diphenylcyclopropenone sensitization with weekly scalp DPC. Original processing notes: The number of TCRs in each sample had a median of about 95,000 and spanned roughly 23,224 to 750,000. TCRdb independently ran MiXCR on the RACE reads; one entry per CDR3 protein. The V and J calls come from TCRdb's annotation, not from the publication. The sample has 370,000 or so distinct CDR3 sequences, around 5% seen once. This clonotype has at least ten counts. Its antigen remains unidentified. This sequence originates from a woman between 45 and 60 years old with alopecia areata. Some clones in this sample may be carry-over from other donors' samples. V is TRBV7-9 and J is TRBJ2-7; 9 bases are a match to TRBD1. The sample consisted of whole blood, taken in connection with sensitization to the hapten diphenylcyclopropenone (DPC). The DNA for the CDR3 is TGTGCCAGCAGCCGGACAGGGGACGAGCAGTACTTC. Residues: CASSRTGDEQYF.